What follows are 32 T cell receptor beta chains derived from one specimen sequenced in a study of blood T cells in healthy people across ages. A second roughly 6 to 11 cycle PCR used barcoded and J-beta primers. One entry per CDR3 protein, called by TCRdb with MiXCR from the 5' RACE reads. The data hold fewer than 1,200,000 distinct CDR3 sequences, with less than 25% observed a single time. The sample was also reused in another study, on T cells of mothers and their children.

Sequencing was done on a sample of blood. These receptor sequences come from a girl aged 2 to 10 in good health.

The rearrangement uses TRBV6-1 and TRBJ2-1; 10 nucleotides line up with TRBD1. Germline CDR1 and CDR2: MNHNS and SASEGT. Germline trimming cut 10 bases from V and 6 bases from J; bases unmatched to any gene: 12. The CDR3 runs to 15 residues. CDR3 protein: CATLDPGQGRNEQFF. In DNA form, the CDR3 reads TGTGCCACCTTAGATCCGGGACAGGGGCGCAATGAGCAGTTCTTC.

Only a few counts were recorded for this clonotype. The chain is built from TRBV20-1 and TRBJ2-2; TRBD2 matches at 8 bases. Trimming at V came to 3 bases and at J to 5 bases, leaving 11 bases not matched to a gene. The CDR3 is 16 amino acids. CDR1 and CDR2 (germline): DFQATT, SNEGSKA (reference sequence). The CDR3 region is CSARIGGGWPTGELFF. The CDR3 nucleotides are TGCAGTGCTAGGATCGGGGGGGGCTGGCCTACCGGGGAGCTGTTTTTT.

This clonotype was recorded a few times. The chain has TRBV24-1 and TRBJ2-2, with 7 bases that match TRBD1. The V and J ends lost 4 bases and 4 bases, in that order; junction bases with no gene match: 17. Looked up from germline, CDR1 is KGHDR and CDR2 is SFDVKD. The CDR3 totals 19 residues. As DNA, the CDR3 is TGTGCCACCAGTGACCTCGACAGGGTAGGACGCGGACTCACCGGGGAGCTGTTTTTT. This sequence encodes CATSDLDRVGRGLTGELFF.

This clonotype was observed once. The CDR3 sequence is CSARDPEPTEAFF. As DNA, the CDR3 is TGCAGTGCTAGAGATCCCGAGCCCACTGAAGCTTTCTTT. The chain links TRBV20-1 to TRBJ1-1; D is unclear. With 0 bases removed from V and 4 bases from J, the gap between germline ends came to 9 bases. The CDR3 loop spans 13 amino acids. CDR1 DFQATT and CDR2 SNEGSKA come from the germline V gene (reference sequence).

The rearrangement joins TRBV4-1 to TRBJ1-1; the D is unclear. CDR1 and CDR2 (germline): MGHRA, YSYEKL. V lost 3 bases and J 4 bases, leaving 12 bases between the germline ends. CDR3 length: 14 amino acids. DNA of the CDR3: TGCGCCAGCAGCCATAAAACCGGTAGCACTGAAGCTTTCTTT. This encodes CASSHKTGSTEAFF.

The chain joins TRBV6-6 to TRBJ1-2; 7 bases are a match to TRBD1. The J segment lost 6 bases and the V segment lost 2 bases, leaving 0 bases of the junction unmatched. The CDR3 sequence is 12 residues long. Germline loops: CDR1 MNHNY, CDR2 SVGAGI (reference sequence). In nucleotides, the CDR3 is TGTGCCAGCAGTTACGGGACAGATGGCTACACCTTC. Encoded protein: CASSYGTDGYTF.

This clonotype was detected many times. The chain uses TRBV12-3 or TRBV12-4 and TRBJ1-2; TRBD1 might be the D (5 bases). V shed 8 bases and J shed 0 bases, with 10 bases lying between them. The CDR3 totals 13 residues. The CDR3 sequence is CASSQTANYGYTF. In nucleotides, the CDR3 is TGTGCCAGCTCCCAGACAGCTAACTATGGCTACACCTTC.

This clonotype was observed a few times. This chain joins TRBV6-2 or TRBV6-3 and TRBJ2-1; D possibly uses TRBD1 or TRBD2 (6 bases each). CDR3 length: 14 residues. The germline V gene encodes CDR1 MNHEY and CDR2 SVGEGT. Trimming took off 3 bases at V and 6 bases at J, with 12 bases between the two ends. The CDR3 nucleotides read TGTGCCAGCAGTTATCTAGCGACAGGCAATGAGCAGTTCTTC. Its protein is CASSYLATGNEQFF.

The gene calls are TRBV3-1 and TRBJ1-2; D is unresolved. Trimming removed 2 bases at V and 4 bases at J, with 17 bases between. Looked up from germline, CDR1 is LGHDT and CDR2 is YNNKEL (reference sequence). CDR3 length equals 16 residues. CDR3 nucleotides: TGTGCCAGCAGCCAATGGGGTAAGAAGTCATCCTATGGCTACACCTTC. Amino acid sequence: CASSQWGKKSSYGYTF.

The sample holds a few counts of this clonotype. The CDR3 loop reads CASSSQGGRRTEAFF. For the CDR3, the DNA is TGTGCCAGCAGTTCCCAAGGGGGGCGACGAACTGAAGCTTTCTTT. The genes are TRBV6-5 and TRBJ1-1; D perhaps matches TRBD1 (6 bases). Looked up from germline, CDR1 is MNHEY and CDR2 is SVGAGI. V lost 4 bases to trimming and J lost 5 bases, with 17 bases between them. The CDR3 contains 15 residues.

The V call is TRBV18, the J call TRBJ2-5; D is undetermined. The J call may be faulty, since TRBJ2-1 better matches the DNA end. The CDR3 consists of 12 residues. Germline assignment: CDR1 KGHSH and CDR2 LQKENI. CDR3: CASSPANIEQFF. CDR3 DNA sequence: TGTGCCAGCTCACCAGCAAATATCGAGCAGTTCTTC.

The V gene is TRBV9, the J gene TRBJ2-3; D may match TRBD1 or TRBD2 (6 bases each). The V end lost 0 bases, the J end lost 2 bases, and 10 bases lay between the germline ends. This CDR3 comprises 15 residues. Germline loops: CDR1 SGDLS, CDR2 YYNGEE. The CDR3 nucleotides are TGTGCCAGCAGCGTAGGGGGGGCGCCCACAGATACGCAGTATTTT. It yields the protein CASSVGGAPTDTQYF. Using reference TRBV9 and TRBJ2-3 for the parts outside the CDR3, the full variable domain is DSGVTQTPKHLITATGQRVTLRCSPRSGDLSVYWYQQSLDQGLQFLIQYYNGEERAKGNILERFSAQQFPDLHSELNLSSLELGDSALYFCASSVGGAPTDTQYFGPGTRLTVL.

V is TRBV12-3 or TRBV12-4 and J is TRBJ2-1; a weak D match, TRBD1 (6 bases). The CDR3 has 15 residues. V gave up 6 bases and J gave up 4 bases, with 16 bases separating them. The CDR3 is CASRPGQHPYNEQFF. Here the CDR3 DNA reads TGTGCCAGCAGACCCGGACAGCACCCTTACAATGAGCAGTTCTTC.

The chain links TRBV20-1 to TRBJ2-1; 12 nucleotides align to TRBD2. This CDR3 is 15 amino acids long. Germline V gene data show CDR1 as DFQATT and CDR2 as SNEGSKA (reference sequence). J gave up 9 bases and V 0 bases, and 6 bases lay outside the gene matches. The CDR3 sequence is CSARDLAGGLTEQFF. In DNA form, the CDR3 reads TGCAGTGCTAGAGATCTAGCGGGGGGGCTGACTGAGCAGTTCTTC.

As DNA, the CDR3 is TGTGCCAGCAGTTCCCAGGCGGACAACGAAGAGACCCAGTACTTC. Protein: CASSSQADNEETQYF. The chain joins TRBV27 to TRBJ2-5; D is possibly TRBD1 (5 bases). V was shortened by 4 bases and J by 3 bases, with 15 bases between the two germline ends. Germline values: CDR1 MNHEY, CDR2 SMNVEV (reference sequence). This CDR3 comprises 15 residues.

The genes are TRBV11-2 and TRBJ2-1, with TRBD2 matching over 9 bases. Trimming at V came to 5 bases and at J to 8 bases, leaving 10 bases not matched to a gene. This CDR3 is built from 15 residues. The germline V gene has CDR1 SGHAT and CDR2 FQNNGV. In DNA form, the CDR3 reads TGTGCCAGCAGCCAAGTAGCGGGAGTCATGGATGAGCAGTTCTTC. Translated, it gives CASSQVAGVMDEQFF.

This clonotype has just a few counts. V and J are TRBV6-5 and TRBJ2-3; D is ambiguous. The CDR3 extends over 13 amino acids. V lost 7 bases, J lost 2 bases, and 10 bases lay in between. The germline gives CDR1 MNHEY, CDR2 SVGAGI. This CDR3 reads CASTLPNTDTQYF. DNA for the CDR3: TGTGCCAGCACCTTACCTAACACAGATACGCAGTATTTT.

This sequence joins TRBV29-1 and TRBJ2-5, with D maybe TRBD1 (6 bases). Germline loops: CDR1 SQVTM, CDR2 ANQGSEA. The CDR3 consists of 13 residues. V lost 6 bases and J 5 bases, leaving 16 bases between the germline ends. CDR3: CSVLGQRRETQYF. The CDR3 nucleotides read TGCAGCGTACTAGGACAGAGGCGGGAGACCCAGTACTTC. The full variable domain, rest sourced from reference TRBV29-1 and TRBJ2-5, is SAVISQKPSRDICQRGTSLTIQCQVDSQVTMMFWYRQQPGQSLTLIATANQGSEATYESGFVIDKFPISRPNLTFSTLTVSNMSPEDSSIYLCSVLGQRRETQYFGPGTRLLVL.

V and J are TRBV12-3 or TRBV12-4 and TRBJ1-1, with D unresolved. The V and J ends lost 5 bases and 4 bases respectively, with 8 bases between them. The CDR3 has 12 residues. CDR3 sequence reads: CASSGYGTEAFF. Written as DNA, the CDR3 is TGTGCCAGCAGTGGGTATGGCACTGAAGCTTTCTTT.

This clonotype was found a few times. The CDR3 nucleotides are TGCAGCGTGCGGGATCTGCGCTACGAGCAGTACTTC. Encoded protein: CSVRDLRYEQYF. The rearrangement uses TRBV29-1 and TRBJ2-7, with D possibly being TRBD2 (6 bases). Per the germline V gene, CDR1 is SQVTM and CDR2 is ANQGSEA. This CDR3 spans 12 amino acids. V was clipped by 6 bases and J by 3 bases, with 12 bases between them.

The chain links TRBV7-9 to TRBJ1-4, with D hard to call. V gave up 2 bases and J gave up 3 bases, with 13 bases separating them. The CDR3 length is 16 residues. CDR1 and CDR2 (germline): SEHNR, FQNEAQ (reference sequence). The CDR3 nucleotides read TGTGCCAGCAGCTTAAATATCGGGTTACCTAATGAAAAACTGTTTTTT. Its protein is CASSLNIGLPNEKLFF.

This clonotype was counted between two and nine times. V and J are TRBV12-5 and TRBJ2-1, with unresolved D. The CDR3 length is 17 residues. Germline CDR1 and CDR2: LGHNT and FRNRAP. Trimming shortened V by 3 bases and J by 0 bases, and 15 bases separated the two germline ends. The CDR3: CASGLVRNRGSYNEQFF. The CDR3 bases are TGTGCTAGTGGTTTAGTACGTAACAGAGGCTCCTACAATGAGCAGTTCTTC. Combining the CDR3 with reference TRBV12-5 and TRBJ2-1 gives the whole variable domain DARVTQTPRHKVTEMGQEVTMRCQPILGHNTVFWYRQTMMQGLELLAYFRNRAPLDDSGMPKDRFSAEMPDATLATLKIQPSEPRDSAVYFCASGLVRNRGSYNEQFFGPGTRLTVL.

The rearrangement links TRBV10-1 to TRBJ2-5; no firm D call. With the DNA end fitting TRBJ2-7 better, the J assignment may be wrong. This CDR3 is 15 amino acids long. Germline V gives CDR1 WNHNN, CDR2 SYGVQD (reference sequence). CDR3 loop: CASSGDNGQPYEQYF. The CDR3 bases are TGCGCCAGCAGTGGGGATAACGGGCAACCCTACGAGCAGTACTTC.

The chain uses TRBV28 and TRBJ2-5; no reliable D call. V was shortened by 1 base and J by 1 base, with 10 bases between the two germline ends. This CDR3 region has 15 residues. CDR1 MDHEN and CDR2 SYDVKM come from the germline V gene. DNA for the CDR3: TGTGCCAGCAGTTTATTGGACGGCCTCCAAGAGACCCAGTACTTC. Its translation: CASSLLDGLQETQYF.

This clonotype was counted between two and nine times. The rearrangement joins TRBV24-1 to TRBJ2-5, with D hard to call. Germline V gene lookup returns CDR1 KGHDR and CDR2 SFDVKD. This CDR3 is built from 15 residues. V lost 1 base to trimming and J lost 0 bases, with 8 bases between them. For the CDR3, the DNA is TGTGCCACCAGTGATTTAGACCGGAACCAAGAGACCCAGTACTTC. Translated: CATSDLDRNQETQYF.

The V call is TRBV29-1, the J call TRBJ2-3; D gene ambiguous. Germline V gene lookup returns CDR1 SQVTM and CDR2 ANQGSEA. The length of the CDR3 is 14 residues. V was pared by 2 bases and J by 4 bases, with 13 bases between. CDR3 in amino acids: CSVELQLGADTQYF. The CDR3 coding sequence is TGCAGCGTTGAACTACAGTTAGGAGCAGATACGCAGTATTTT.

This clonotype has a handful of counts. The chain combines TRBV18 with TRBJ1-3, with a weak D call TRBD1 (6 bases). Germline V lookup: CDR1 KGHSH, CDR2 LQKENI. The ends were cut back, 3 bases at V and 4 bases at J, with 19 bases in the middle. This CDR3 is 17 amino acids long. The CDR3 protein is CASSPGYPGTPGNTIYF. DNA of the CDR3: TGTGCCAGCTCACCCGGCTACCCCGGGACACCCGGAAACACCATATATTTT.

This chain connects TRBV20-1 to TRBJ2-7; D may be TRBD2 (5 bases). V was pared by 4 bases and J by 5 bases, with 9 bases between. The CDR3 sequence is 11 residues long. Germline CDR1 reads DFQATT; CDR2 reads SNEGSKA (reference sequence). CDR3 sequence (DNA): TGCAGTGCTAACGACTACGACGAGCAGTACTTC. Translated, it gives CSANDYDEQYF.

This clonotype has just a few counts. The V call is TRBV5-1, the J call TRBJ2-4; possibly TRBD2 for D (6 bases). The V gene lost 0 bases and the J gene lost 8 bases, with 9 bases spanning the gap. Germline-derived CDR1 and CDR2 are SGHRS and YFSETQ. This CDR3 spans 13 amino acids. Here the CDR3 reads CASSLVPGDIQYF. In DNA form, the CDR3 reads TGCGCCAGCAGCTTGGTGCCGGGAGACATTCAGTACTTC.

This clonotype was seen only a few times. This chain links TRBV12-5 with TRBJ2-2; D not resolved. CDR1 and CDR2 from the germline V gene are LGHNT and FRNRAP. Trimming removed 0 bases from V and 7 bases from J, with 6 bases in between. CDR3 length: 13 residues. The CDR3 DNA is TGTGCTAGTGGTTTGGTACGGATCGGGGAGCTGTTTTTT. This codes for CASGLVRIGELFF.

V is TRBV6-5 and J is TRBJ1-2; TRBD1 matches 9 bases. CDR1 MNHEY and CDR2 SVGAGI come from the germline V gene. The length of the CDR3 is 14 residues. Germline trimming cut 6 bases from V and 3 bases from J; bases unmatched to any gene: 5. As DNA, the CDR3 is TGTGCCAGCAGACAGGGGGCCGCCGACTATGGCTACACCTTC. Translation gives CASRQGAADYGYTF.

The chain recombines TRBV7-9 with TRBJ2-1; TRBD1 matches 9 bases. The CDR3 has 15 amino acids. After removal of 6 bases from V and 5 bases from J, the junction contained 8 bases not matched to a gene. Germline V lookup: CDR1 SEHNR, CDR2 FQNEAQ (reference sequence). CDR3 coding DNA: TGTGCCAGCAGTTCCGGACAGGGGAGGAACAATGAGCAGTTCTTC. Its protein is CASSSGQGRNNEQFF. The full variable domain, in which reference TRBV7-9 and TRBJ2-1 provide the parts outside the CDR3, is DTGVSQNPRHKITKRGQNVTFRCDPISEHNRLYWYRQTLGQGPEFLTYFQNEAQLEKSRLLSDRFSAERPKGSFSTLEIQRTEQGDSAMYLCASSSGQGRNNEQFFGPGTRLTVL.